This T cell receptor beta chain was documented in a study of vaccination effects on CD4 cells after COVID-19 (dated by TCRdb to 2021 to 2024). Study-level background: Across the study, the median time from the second dose to post-vaccine sampling was 72 days (range 14 to 241). Altogether, around eleven COVID-19 convalescent patients and a few SARS-CoV-2-naive healthy vaccine recipients made up the full study. In the study, cultures from other donors were sequenced using the Oncomine TCR Beta short-read assay on an Illumina iSeq 100. SARS-CoV-2 spike-specific CD4+ TCR repertoires from before and after mRNA vaccination were compared in COVID-19 convalescent patients and in infection-naive vaccine recipients.

Libraries came from the immunoSEQ multiplex PCR assay. DNA from the CD4+ T cells that had been cultured and isolated underwent TCR beta CDR3 sequencing. The authors' analysis ran thus. Non-productive TCR sequences were removed, reads were trimmed to the CDR3 region, and CDR3s of at least 7 amino acids were retained. The MANAFEST web app was used to pick out antigen-specific clonotypes by comparing their expansion in peptide wells with that in reference cultures. To be called positive, a clone needed expansion at FDR<0.05 compared with the reference and with all other wells, an odds ratio greater than 5, and a frequency greater than 0.1% in two replicate wells. Cross-reactive clonotypes were defined as significantly expanded in SARS-CoV-2 spike wells and in at least one common cold coronavirus spike condition. CDR3 similarity was assessed by Levenshtein distance with the stringdist R package, and unrooted trees were built with ape in R 3.6.1. As stored in TCRdb, this immuneACCESS dataset retains in-frame rearrangements with V and J assigned. A fraction of the clones does not appear; measured against another copy, unresolved V genes explain less than half of the discrepancy, and the remainder lacks a known reason. V and J calls and clone size come straight from that table; D and trimming were deduced from the DNA. The sample yields tens of thousands of clones; around 70% were counted once. The ten biggest clones cover roughly 10% of the sample.

Results and caveats for the whole study, not just this receptor: Only a small number of convalescent patients were included, and no early post-infection timepoints were available, which limited the study. Clones induced by infection and clones induced by vaccination both contracted markedly at late timepoints after vaccination, which fits with T cell responses waning over time. In healthy vaccine recipients, vaccine-induced clones were almost all SARS-CoV-2 mono-reactive, with only 1 of 255 being cross-reactive with common cold coronaviruses.

With respect to this clone: Its antigen specificity is not known. No much larger clone exists at a distance of one base, and base qualities are not known.

In the ViraFEST assay, PBMC were stimulated with viral peptide pools, and antigen-specific CD4+ T cell clonotypes were then identified by expansion using TCR sequencing. After more than nine days of culture, CD4+ T cells were isolated with the EasySep CD4+ T cell isolation kit. Two doses of either the BNT162b2 or the mRNA-1273 mRNA SARS-CoV-2 vaccine were administered to participants. None of the healthy vaccine recipients had a prior SARS-CoV-2 infection, which was confirmed by nucleocapsid antibody tests that came back negative both before and after vaccination. Approximately 2 million PBMC per well were cultured in IMDM with about 4.5% human AB serum, 8.5 to 10 IU/ml IL-2 and gentamicin, plus 10 ug/ml peptides. On days 3 and 7, half of the culture medium was replaced with fresh IL-2-containing medium. Each peptide stimulation condition was cultured in triplicate wells unless otherwise noted. Using Ficoll-Paque Plus gradient centrifugation, PBMC were separated from whole blood and then either used fresh or cryopreserved at -140C. The overlapping peptide pools covered the spike proteins of SARS-CoV-2 and of the common cold coronaviruses HCoV-NL63, HCoV-OC43 and HCoV-229E. The QIAamp micro DNA kit was used to extract genomic DNA from the cultured CD4+ T cells.

The receptor comes from a human donor who received a COVID-19 vaccine. The sequenced sample was CD4+ T cells from PBMCs cultured with HCoV-NL63 spike peptides, obtained after COVID-19 vaccination. The cell subset or site tag for this specimen amounts to: HCoV-NL63 spike overlapping peptide pool stimulation.

CDR3 region: CASSIRGGENTGELFF. The DNA reads TGTGCCAGTAGTATACGGGGAGGGGAGAACACCGGGGAGCTGTTTTTT. Recombination joined TRBV19 with TRBJ2-2, with 7 bases matching TRBD2. V loses 2 bases at its end and J loses 1 base; junction bases beyond the gene matches: 4. Based on the germline V gene (reference sequence), the CDR1 and CDR2 sequences are LNHDA and SQIVND. Reading from cysteine to phenylalanine, the CDR3 counts 16 amino acids. The read is trimmed to its CDR3 DNA, 48 bases read in frame from base 1.